Each of the 13 T cell receptor beta chains below was sequenced from the same sample in a study of OX40 agonist ivuxolimab in advanced cancers. The table came from immunoSEQ multiplex PCR; TCRdb's copy has only in-frame clones and leaves some out. This sample has around 100,000 clones; around 95% occur once, and the top ten carry approximately 2%. The sequences come from CD4+ or CD8+ T cells sorted from blood, collected in a trial of the OX40 agonist ivuxolimab. These receptors were obtained from an adult with an advanced solid tumor such as melanoma, head and neck, liver or kidney cancer.

The chain links TRBV10-3 to TRBJ2-5; perhaps TRBD2 as D (5 bases). The V gene lost 10 bases and the J gene lost 2 bases, with 23 bases spanning the gap. CDR1 and CDR2 from the germline V gene are ENHRY and SYGVKD. The CDR3 totals 16 residues. The CDR3 DNA is TGTGCCAATCTTCCCCTTAGTCGGGGATATCAAGAGACCCAGTACTTC. Translation: CANLPLSRGYQETQYF.

Remarks on this clone: Other DNA sequences within the sample encode an identical CDR3. The V call is TRBV28, the J call TRBJ2-5; D remains ambiguous. The CDR3 length is 11 residues. The germline CDR1 and CDR2 sequences are MDHEN and SYDVKM. The V end was cut by 6 bases, the J end by 4 bases, with 6 bases between. CDR3 bases: TGTGCCAGCAGCCTCGGAGAGACCCAGTACTTC. Encoded protein: CASSLGETQYF.

The V call is TRBV7-9, the J call TRBJ1-6; the D gene is possibly TRBD1 (6 bases). CDR3 length: 15 amino acids. The V gene's germline CDR1 is SEHNR and CDR2 FQNEAQ (reference sequence). Trimming stripped 4 bases from V and 10 bases from J, with 17 bases between. CDR3 sequence: CASSSSTGSGSPLHF. The CDR3 nucleotides read TGTGCCAGCAGCTCATCAACAGGGTCCGGCTCACCCCTCCACTTT.

This rearrangement joins TRBV6-5 to TRBJ2-7; perhaps D is TRBD1 or TRBD2 (5 bases each). The germline CDR1 and CDR2 sequences are MNHEY and SVGAGI. V was cut by 6 bases and J by 0 bases, with 12 bases left in between. This CDR3 region has 14 residues. CDR3 nucleotide sequence: TGTGCCAGCAGCCACTCAGGGAGCTCCTACGAGCAGTACTTC. Translated, it gives CASSHSGSSYEQYF.

This sequence joins TRBV5-1 and TRBJ1-1; D is perhaps TRBD1 (6 bases). CDR3 length: 17 residues. Germline CDR1 is SGHRS and CDR2 is YFSETQ. Trimming took off 2 bases at V and 3 bases at J, with 20 bases between the two ends. CDR3 bases: TGCGCCAGCAGCTTCTTGAATTGGACAGCCGAGTACACTGAAGCTTTCTTT. It codes for CASSFLNWTAEYTEAFF.

The chain uses TRBV7-9 and TRBJ2-5; 13 nucleotides match TRBD2. The J segment lost 6 bases and the V segment lost 5 bases, leaving 9 bases of the junction unmatched. CDR1 and CDR2 from the germline V gene are SEHNR and FQNEAQ (reference sequence). The CDR3 runs to 16 residues. The CDR3 region has the DNA TGTGCCAGCAGCCCACGGACTAGCGGGAGCGAGAAGACCCAGTACTTC. Translating gives CASSPRTSGSEKTQYF.

The chain employs TRBV4-2 and TRBJ1-2, with D tentatively TRBD1 (5 bases). V lost 4 bases and J 1 base, leaving 10 bases between the germline ends. CDR1 and CDR2 from the germline V gene are LGHNA and YNFKEQ. The CDR3 length is 14 residues. CDR3 sequence reads: CASSRSDSNYGYTF. CDR3 coding DNA: TGTGCCAGCAGCCGATCCGACAGTAACTATGGCTACACCTTC.

The rearrangement links TRBV14 to TRBJ2-7; the D gene is possibly TRBD2 (6 bases). The length of the CDR3 is 14 residues. V was trimmed by 1 base and J by 0 bases, leaving 7 bases between them. The germline CDR1 and CDR2 sequences are SGHDN and FVKESK. The CDR3 loop is CASSQGGLSYEQYF. The CDR3 nucleotides read TGTGCCAGCAGCCAAGGGGGACTCTCCTACGAGCAGTACTTC.

The V gene is TRBV9, the J gene TRBJ2-3; 11 nucleotides align to TRBD2. Germline V gene sequence: CDR1 SGDLS, CDR2 YYNGEE. The V segment lost 0 bases and the J segment 1 base; nucleotides outside the gene matches: 4. The CDR3 is 17 amino acids. CDR3 sequence: CASSVGLTSGGTDTQYF. Written as DNA, the CDR3 is TGTGCCAGCAGCGTAGGTTTGACTAGCGGGGGCACAGATACGCAGTATTTT.

The chain carries TRBV27 and TRBJ2-5; D possibly matches TRBD1 or TRBD2 (5 bases each). From germline, CDR1 is MNHEY and CDR2 SMNVEV (reference sequence). The CDR3 is 15 amino acids. V was clipped by 5 bases and J by 4 bases, with 17 bases between them. The CDR3 coding sequence is TGTGCCAGCAGTCGTTCTGGGGGATTAGGAGAGACCCAGTACTTC. Translated, it gives CASSRSGGLGETQYF.

CDR3 sequence: CASRVGVAGPYNEQFF. The CDR3 coding sequence is TGTGCCAGCAGAGTTGGGGTAGCGGGACCATACAATGAGCAGTTCTTC. This chain links TRBV28 with TRBJ2-1, with 8 bases aligning to TRBD2. From germline, CDR1 is MDHEN and CDR2 SYDVKM. The CDR3 is 16 amino acids. Trimming cost V 6 bases and J 4 bases; bases outside gene matches: 11.

The chain has TRBV7-9 and TRBJ2-5; D might be TRBD1 (6 bases). CDR1 is SEHNR and CDR2 is FQNEAQ in the germline V gene (reference sequence). The CDR3 has 14 amino acids. Deletions cut 5 bases from V and 0 bases from J, with 10 bases between. In DNA form, the CDR3 reads TGTGCCAGCAGCCCCCGGGACAACCAAGAGACCCAGTACTTC. Translation: CASSPRDNQETQYF.

The chain combines TRBV15 with TRBJ2-1; 10 bases are shared with TRBD2. Germline trimming cut 5 bases from V and 9 bases from J; bases unmatched to any gene: 28. Germline-derived CDR1 and CDR2 are LNHNV and YYDKDF (reference sequence). CDR3 length: 21 amino acids. Written as DNA, the CDR3 is TGTGCCACCAGCTTCGAGATTGGGGATATCGCCTCTAGCGGGAGATCTACTGAGCAGTTCTTC. It yields the protein CATSFEIGDIASSGRSTEQFF.